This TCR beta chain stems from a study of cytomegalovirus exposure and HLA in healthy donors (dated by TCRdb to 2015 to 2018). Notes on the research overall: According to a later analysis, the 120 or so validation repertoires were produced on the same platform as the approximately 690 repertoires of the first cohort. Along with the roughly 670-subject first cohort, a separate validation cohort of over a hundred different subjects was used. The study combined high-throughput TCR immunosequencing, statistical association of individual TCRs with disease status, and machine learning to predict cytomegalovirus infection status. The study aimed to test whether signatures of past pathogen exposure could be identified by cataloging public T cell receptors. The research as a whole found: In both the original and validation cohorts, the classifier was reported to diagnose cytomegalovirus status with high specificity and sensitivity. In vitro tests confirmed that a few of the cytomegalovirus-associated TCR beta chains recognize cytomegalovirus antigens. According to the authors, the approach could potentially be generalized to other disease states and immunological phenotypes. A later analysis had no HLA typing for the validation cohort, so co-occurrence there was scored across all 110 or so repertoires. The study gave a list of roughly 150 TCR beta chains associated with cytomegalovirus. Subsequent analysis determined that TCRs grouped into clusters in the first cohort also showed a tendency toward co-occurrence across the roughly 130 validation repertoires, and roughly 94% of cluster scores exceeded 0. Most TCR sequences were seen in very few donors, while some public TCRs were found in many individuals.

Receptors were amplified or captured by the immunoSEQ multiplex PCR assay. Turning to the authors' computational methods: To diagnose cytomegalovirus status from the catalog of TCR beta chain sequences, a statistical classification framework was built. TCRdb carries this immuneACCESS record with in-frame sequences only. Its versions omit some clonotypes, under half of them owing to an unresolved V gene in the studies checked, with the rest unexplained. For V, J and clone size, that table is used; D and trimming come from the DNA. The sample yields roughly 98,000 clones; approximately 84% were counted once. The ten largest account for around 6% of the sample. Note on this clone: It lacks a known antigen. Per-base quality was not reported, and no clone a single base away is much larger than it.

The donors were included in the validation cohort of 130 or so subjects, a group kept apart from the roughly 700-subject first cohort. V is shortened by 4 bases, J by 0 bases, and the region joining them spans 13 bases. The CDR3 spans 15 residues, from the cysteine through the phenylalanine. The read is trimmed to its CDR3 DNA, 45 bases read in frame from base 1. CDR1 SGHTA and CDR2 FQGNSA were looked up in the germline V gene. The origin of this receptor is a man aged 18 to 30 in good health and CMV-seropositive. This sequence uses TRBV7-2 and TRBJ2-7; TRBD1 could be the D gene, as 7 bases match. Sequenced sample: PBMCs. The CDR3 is CASSSGGSTSYEQYF. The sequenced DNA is TGTGCCAGCAGCTCAGGGGGGTCCACCTCCTACGAGCAGTACTTC. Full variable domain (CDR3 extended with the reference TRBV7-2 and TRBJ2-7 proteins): GAGVSQSPSNKVTEKGKDVELRCDPISGHTALYWYRQSLGQGLEFLIYFQGNSAPDKSGLPSDRFSAERTGGSVSTLTIQRTQQEDSAVYLCASSSGGSTSYEQYFGPGTRLTVT.